This TCR beta chain was captured in a study of T cell responses to AZD1222 COVID-19 vaccine. Assay: immunoSEQ multiplex PCR; the TCRdb copy retains only in-frame clones and omits some. The top ten clones hold 14% to 15% of a sample with 50,000 to 60,000 clones, approximately 88% of them seen once. Regarding the study as a whole: Spike-specific TCR breadth and depth were elevated following two AZD1222 doses. White British people made up most donors, females outnumbered males, and clonal diversity was possibly underestimated.

Regarding this clone: Its specificity is not known.

The CDR3 runs 14 residues. This TCR derives from an adult in good health. Sample: peripheral blood, taken on day 0 of AZD1222 vaccination. V gene TRBV21-1 combines with J gene TRBJ1-1. TRBV21-1 is assigned pseudogene status. The CDR3 nucleotides read TGTGCCAGCAGCAAAGTGAGAGGACGGAGATGGGCTTTCTTT. Translation: CASSKVRGRRWAFF.